This TCR beta chain was sequenced in a study of cytotoxic CD8 clonotypes in ibrutinib-treated CLL. On this clone itself: Relative to the germline gene, one junction end is altered; a read error may explain this.

Germline V CDR1 and CDR2: SSHAT, FNYEAQ (reference sequence). The CDR3 runs 13 residues. Sequencing was performed with immunoSEQ multiplex PCR; in TCRdb, only in-frame clones are kept and a portion is missing. The sample comprises more than 300,000 clones, 80% of which are singletons, and approximately 7% rests with the top ten. The clonotype originates from a human donor with chronic lymphocytic leukemia. Sequenced here: PBMCs, sampled before ibrutinib treatment. The J gene is TRBJ2-7, the V gene TRBV7-7, with D possibly matching TRBD1 (6 bases). CDR3 sequence: CASSLEGGAEQYF. The CDR3 DNA reads as TGTGCTAGCAGCTTAGAAGGGGGTGCCGAGCAGTACTTC.